This TCR beta chain was obtained from a study of cytomegalovirus exposure and HLA in healthy donors (dated by TCRdb to 2017 to 2019). For the study in its entirety: According to an earlier analysis of around 600 of the donors, about 179 million T cells yielded 117 million unique TCR beta sequences and about 300 Gb of sequence data. An early release that covered some 640 HLA-typed donors contained approximately 300 gigabases of sequencing data and about 93 million unique TCR sequences. Of the roughly 390 genotyped donors, less than 85% were placed in the genetic ancestry cluster associated with self-reported Caucasian donors. The study aimed to test whether cataloging public T cell receptors could reveal signatures of past pathogen exposure. Using immunosequencing, the study profiled T cell repertoires from some 670 subjects and related those repertoires to cytomegalovirus serostatus. Besides the first cohort of around 670 subjects, a separate validation cohort made up of roughly 120 different subjects was used. The study combined high-throughput TCR immunosequencing, statistical association of individual TCRs with disease status, and machine learning to predict cytomegalovirus infection status. A later analysis re-examined previously published TCR beta repertoires from about 670 donors and added high-resolution HLA genotyping to investigate patterns of TCR occurrence. Rather than drawing on any new phenotypic data, the later analysis identified candidate immune exposures from TCR beta sequences and the way those sequences occurred across donors. An earlier analysis of around 580 of the donors used high-throughput TCR beta sequencing to judge whether each TCR beta V gene segment behaved as functional or pseudogenic. Donor age, sex, ethnicity and CMV serostatus were collected together with the repertoire data. A later genetic analysis used genome-wide SNP genotypes for about 55% of the 666 donors, treating that subset as a discovery cohort. Every discovery cohort repertoire had been produced on one sequencing platform. HLA typing included class I and class II loci at four-digit resolution. The number of typed donors differed by locus: about 620-630 for A, B, C, DRB1 and DQB1; 522 for DQA1; 600 to 610 for DPA1; and about 470 for DPB1. A handful of DR-DQ haplotypes were handled as single units for association and clustering because linkage in the cohort was strong. Among under 450 genotyped donors of the cohort, an average of approximately 240,000 unique TCR beta nucleotide sequences were sequenced per donor, approximately 20% of them non-productive.

The research as a whole found: The presence/absence analyses assumed that sequencing depth was roughly uniform across donors, and that assumption may not be true. Broadly in line with IMGT annotations, most TCR beta V segments showed up in productive rearrangements about 87% or about 30% of the time in an earlier analysis of several hundred of the donors. Some IMGT-functional V segments, including TRBV6-2 and TRBV6-3, could not be distinguished by the 87-base-pair reads and were therefore excluded. Most CMV-associated TCR beta chains appeared to be HLA-restricted in a later analysis, and the HLA associations seemed to be driven largely by CMV exposure. A later analysis reported that several top co-occurrence clusters appeared linked to parvovirus B19, influenza, CMV and Epstein-Barr virus. According to a later analysis, TCR association rates differed among HLA loci, with DRB1 alleles showing the most associated TCRs and HLA-C alleles showing the fewest. Correlated functional status among segregating V segments might be attributable to linkage disequilibrium, but an unknown experimental factor could not be ruled out. When HLA alleles, especially DR and DQ, strongly co-occurred, TCR associations were difficult to assign to individual alleles. In vitro tests confirmed that three of the cytomegalovirus-associated TCR beta chains recognize cytomegalovirus antigens. In a later genetic analysis, fewer N-insertions in productive TCRs were reported among donors in an Asian-associated ancestry cluster than the approximately 670-donor mean. The classifier was reported to diagnose cytomegalovirus status with high specificity and sensitivity in both the original cohort and the validation cohort. In a later analysis, 16,951 TCR beta sequences were associated with specific HLA alleles at a false discovery rate of 0.05. Because some donors lacked HLA typing at each locus, the association tests relied only on the typed subset. Because counts were too low, around 18 rarely observed V segments, including chromosome 9 orphons, were left out of the earlier analysis of about 620 of the donors. The study listed 150 to 200 TCR beta chains as associated with cytomegalovirus. Most TCR sequences were observed very rarely across donors, whereas some public TCRs were present in many individuals. Immune exposure information for the cohort was limited to CMV serostatus. It was suggested by the authors that the approach could potentially be generalized to other disease states and immunological phenotypes. A further reported finding was that TCR beta sequences accurately predicted the HLA-A and HLA-B alleles for most subjects in the first cohort. Only TCR beta chains were sequenced in this cohort, and the absence of alpha or paired-chain data limited detectable features. V-gene and J-gene trimming of TCR beta chains was associated with a missense DCLRE1C variant in a later genetic analysis, and the association was replicated in an independent cohort. In a later analysis, HLA-associated TCR beta chains were found to be more clonally expanded and to have lower generation probabilities than equally common non-associated chains. A cluster of highly shared sequence variants was judged likely to be a technical artifact of the sequencing pipeline.

The receptor library was made with the immunoSEQ multiplex PCR assay. A mixture of 60 forward primers for TCR Vbeta segments and 13 reverse primers for TCR Jbeta segments was used in the multiplex PCR. The CDR3 region of rearranged TCR beta genes was amplified from genomic DNA by a multiplex PCR assay. The amplified TCR beta libraries were sequenced on the Illumina HiSeq System as 87-base-pair reads. As for how the authors treated the data: Across the 600 to 700 repertoires, a later analysis counted approximately 83 million unique TCR beta chains, roughly 11 million of which were shared by at least two donors. Raw reads were error-corrected and collapsed into unique sequences by a nearest-neighbor algorithm in which closely related sequences were merged to remove PCR and sequencing errors. Alignment of CDR3 sequences to IMGT reference sequences was used to assign V, D and J gene segments. For a sequence to be retained, a match of at least six nucleotides to both a V gene segment and a J gene segment was required. A rearrangement was called productive if the CDR3 had no stop codons and remained in frame with V and J, and every other rearrangement was called non-productive. Following IMGT convention, CDR3 was defined as the stretch from the second conserved V-encoded cysteine to the conserved J-encoded phenylalanine. The earlier analysis of about 620 of the donors excluded sequences that lacked an unambiguous match to a single V gene segment. In an earlier analysis of some 590 of the donors, a V segment was called functional when productive rearrangements were above 56.7%, and segregating when the standard deviation between donors exceeded 5%. A statistical classification framework was built for diagnosing cytomegalovirus status from the catalog of TCR beta chain sequences. A later analysis assigned V and J genes by comparing TCR nucleotide sequences with IMGT/GENE-DB human TR gene sequences. Using the TCRdist pipeline, a later analysis assigned CDR3 sequences along with most-parsimonious VDJ recombination scenarios. In a later analysis, every TCR beta chain was defined by the combination of its CDR3 amino acid sequence and its V-gene family, and reads without a unique V-gene family were dropped. In a later analysis, a few hundred highly shared, low-generation-probability nucleotide sequences were removed to address suspected cross-contamination and a sequencing artifact. For each public chain, a later analysis derived a clonal expansion index from normalized ranks of inferred template counts within each repertoire. In a later analysis, generation probabilities were computed with a VDJ recombination model fitted to out-of-frame rearrangements, and the resulting probabilities were checked against IGoR. A later analysis scored TCR-TCR, TCR-HLA and TCR-CMV co-occurrence with hypergeometric tests, applying a repertoire-size bias correction to TCR pairs. False discovery rates were estimated in a later analysis by permuting HLA or CMV assignments 20 times. In a later analysis, co-occurring TCRs were grouped using DBSCAN, with TCRdist sequence similarity added in when clustering inside HLA-allele-positive subsets. Repertoires with fewer than 30,000 or more than 120,000 public chains, plus five repertoires with anomalous nucleotide sharing, were excluded from co-occurrence clustering. This immuneACCESS table, as held by TCRdb, lists in-frame sequences with V and J called but not all clones. Of the missing ones, under half trace to an unresolved V gene in checked studies; the others have no known cause. V, J and clone size were drawn from that table, and D and trimming were deduced from the DNA. In all, the sample holds about 85,000 clones, and 50% to 80% of those were seen once. About 3.9% of the sample comes from the top ten.

The cohort consisted of approximately 670 healthy bone marrow donors. At the time of sampling, every cohort member was nominally healthy, though immune exposures that went unrecorded were likely present. The donor tested CMV seronegative and was one of the 352 seronegative cohort members. Every donor gave a peripheral blood sample, and the peripheral blood mononuclear cells from that sample were used for TCR beta sequencing. The Qiagen DNeasy Blood Extraction Kit was used to extract genomic DNA from the blood cell samples. Germline trimming amounts to 11 bases on V and 4 bases on J, with 5 as the count of junction bases outside the gene matches. Measured from the cysteine to the phenylalanine, the CDR3 is 12 residues long. Of all the DNA, just the CDR3 is kept, 36 bases in frame from base 1. Reading the germline V gene gives CDR1 MDHEN and CDR2 SYDVKM. This clone was seen a handful of times. Its specific antigen is unknown. Per-nucleotide qualities are absent, and no much larger clonotype sits a single base away.

The receptor was derived from a man under 40 in good health and CMV-seronegative. The V and J segments used are TRBV28 and TRBJ1-5; TRBD1 aligns with 7 central bases. The sample comprised PBMCs. The CDR3 protein is CAGSRGNQPQHF. The nucleotide sequence reads TGTGCCGGAAGCAGGGGGAATCAGCCCCAGCATTTT.